This T cell receptor beta chain was captured by sequencing in a study of breast tumors, draining lymph nodes, adjacent tissues. Notes on the study in general: Compared with basal-like, luminal-like tumors shared significantly more repertoire with nontumor tissue. The lymph node origin of tumor T cells was framed as consistent with a hypothesis, not demonstrated.

This clonotype was seen a handful of times. Its antigen is currently unknown. This may be a read error: a much more frequent sequence differs by one nucleotide. TCRdb reprocessed the multiplex PCR reads via MiXCR and lists one record per CDR3 protein. The top ten clones hold 8% to 9% of a sample with about 94,000 distinct CDR3 sequences, around 28% of them seen once. The lymph nodes were axillary draining lymph nodes from breast cancer patients. The clonotype was recovered from a female donor with breast cancer. Some clones in this sample may be carry-over from other donors' samples. The material sequenced was axillary lymph node tissue.

This CDR3 reads CASSSTSGSLDEQFF. In DNA form, the CDR3 reads TGTGCCAGCAGTTCTACTAGCGGGAGTTTAGATGAGCAGTTCTTC. The chain has TRBV6-5 and TRBJ2-1; 11 nucleotides agree with TRBD2. V was pared by 4 bases and J by 8 bases, with 7 bases of the junction left unmatched. Germline V gives CDR1 MNHEY, CDR2 SVGAGI. The CDR3 length is 15 residues.